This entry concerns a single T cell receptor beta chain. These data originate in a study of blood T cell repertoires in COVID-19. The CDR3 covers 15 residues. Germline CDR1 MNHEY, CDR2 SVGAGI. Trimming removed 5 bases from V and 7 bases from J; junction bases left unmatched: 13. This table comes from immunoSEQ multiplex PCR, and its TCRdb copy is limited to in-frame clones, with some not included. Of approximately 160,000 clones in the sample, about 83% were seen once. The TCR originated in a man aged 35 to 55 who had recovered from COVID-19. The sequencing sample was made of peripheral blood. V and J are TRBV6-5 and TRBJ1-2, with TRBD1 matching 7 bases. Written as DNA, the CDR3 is TGTGCCAGCAGTCACTTCCGACAGGGCGGCTCTGGCTACACCTTC. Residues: CASSHFRQGGSGYTF.